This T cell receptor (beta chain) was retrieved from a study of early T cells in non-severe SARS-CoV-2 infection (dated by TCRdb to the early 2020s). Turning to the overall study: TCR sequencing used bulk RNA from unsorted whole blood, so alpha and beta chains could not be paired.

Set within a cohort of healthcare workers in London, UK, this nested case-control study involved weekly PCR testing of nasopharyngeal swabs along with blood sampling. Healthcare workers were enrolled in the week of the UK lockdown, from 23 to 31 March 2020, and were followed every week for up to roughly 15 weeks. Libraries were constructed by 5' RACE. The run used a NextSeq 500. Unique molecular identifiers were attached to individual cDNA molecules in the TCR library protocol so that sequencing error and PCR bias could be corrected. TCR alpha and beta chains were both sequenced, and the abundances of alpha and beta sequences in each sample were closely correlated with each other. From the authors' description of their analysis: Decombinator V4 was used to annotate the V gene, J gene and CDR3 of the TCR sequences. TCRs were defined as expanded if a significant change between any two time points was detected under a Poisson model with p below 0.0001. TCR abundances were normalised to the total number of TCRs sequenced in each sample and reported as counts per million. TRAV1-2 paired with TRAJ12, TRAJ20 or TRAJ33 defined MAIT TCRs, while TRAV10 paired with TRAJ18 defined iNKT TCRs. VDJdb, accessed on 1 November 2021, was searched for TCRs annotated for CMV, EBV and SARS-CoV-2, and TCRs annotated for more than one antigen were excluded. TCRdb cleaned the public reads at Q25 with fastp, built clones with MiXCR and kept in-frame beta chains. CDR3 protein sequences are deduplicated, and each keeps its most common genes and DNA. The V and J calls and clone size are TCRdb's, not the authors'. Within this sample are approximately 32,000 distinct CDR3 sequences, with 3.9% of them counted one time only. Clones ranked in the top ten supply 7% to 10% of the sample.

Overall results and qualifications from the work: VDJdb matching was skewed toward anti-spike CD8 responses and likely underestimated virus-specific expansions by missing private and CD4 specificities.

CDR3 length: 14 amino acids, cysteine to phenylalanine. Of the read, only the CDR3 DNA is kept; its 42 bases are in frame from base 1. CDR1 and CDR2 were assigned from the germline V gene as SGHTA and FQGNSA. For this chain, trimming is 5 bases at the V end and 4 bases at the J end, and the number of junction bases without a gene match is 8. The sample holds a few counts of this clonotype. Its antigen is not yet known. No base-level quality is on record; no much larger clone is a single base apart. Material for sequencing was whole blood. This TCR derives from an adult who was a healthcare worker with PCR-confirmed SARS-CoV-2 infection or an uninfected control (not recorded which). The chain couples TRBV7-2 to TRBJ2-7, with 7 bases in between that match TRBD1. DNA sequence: TGTGCCAGCAGCCCATACTCAGGGGGTTACGAGCAGTACTTC. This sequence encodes CASSPYSGGYEQYF.